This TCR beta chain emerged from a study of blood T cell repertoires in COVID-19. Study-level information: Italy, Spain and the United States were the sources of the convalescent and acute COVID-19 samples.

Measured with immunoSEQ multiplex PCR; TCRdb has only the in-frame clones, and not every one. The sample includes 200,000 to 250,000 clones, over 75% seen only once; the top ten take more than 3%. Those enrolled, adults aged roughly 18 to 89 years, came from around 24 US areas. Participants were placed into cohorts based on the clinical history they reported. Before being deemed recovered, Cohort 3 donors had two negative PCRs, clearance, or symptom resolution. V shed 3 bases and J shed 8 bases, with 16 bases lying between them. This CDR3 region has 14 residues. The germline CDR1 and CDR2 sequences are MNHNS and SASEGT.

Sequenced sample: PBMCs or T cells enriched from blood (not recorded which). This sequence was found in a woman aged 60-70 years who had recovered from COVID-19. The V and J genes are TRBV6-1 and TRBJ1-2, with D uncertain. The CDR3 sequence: CASSEAGIVRGYTF. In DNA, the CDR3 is TGTGCCAGCAGTGAGGCAGGAATTGTAAGAGGCTACACCTTC.